This T cell receptor beta chain was profiled in a study of blood T cell repertoires in COVID-19 (dated by TCRdb to the early 2020s). About the full investigation: Collaborator samples came from the United States, Italy and Spain and covered acute and convalescent phases of COVID-19. The samples were drawn from two sources: the first 160 participants of the ongoing ImmuneRACE study, and 950 to 1,500 subjects contributed by 6 global collaborators. The dataset comprised deeply sampled blood TCRbeta repertoires from subjects exposed to, actively infected with, or recovered from COVID-19. The material from the prospective study consisted of cDNA or gDNA derived from T cells, B-cell-depleted T cells, or PBMCs. The repertoires were released in a freely available public database intended as a resource for research on the immune response to SARS-CoV-2. Sample metadata almost always included a de-identified subject ID, COVID-19 status, age in years and sex. Where available, HLA class I and class II types were obtained from metadata supplied by the sample provider rather than from assay-based typing. The paper as a whole reports these results and caveats: How much clinical and demographic metadata was included differed by source and by participant, and the metadata was provided uncurated.

Collaborating institutions collected whole blood in K2EDTA tubes following their own protocols. For TCRbeta analysis, collaborators shipped samples in one of three forms: frozen whole blood, isolated PBMCs, or DNA extracted from either of those sample types. TCRbeta CDR3 regions were amplified from genomic DNA using the immunoSEQ Assay, a bias-controlled multiplex PCR. As for how the authors treated the data: The number of nucleated cells in each sample was estimated from the amplification of reference gene primers within the assay. To quantify the absolute abundance of each unique TCRbeta CDR3 rearrangement, sequence reads were collapsed and filtered. For each sample, productive Simpson clonality was calculated as the square root of Simpson's diversity index over productive rearrangements. In TCRdb, the immuneACCESS table is reduced to in-frame sequences with V and J assigned. These tables do not hold every clone; where another copy was compared, an unresolved V gene accounts for under half, and the others remain unexplained. Clone size and the V and J calls come from that table; the DNA yielded D and trimming. This sample comprises approximately 50,000 clones, 86% of them detected only once. Of the sample, 20% to 25% is held by the ten largest clones.

V and J are trimmed by 1 base and 9 bases, and the gene matches miss 8 bases of the junction. CDR3 length: 15 amino acids, cysteine to phenylalanine. Only CDR3 DNA is held: 45 bases, read in frame from base 1. CDR1 and CDR2, per the germline V gene (reference sequence), are SGHAT and FQDESV. On this clone itself: Which antigen it targets is not known. No base quality information exists; no much larger clone differs at one position.

Sample: peripheral blood. This TCR derives from a woman older than 75 with acute or convalescent COVID-19. Recombination linked TRBV11-1 to TRBJ2-1; TRBD2 agrees with 8 junctional bases. The sequenced DNA is TGTGCCAGCAGCTTAGAAGCGGGAGTTTCTGTTGAGCAGTTCTTC. This codes for CASSLEAGVSVEQFF.